The clone carrying this T cell receptor beta chain was seen only a few times. This CDR3 has 16 residues. Deletions cut 2 bases from V and 1 base from J, with 14 bases between. The data stem from a study of patients and donors after allogeneic stem cell transplantation. TCRdb recomputed calls from the RT-PCR reads with MiXCR, one row per CDR3 protein. This table holds approximately 140,000 distinct CDR3 sequences, about a third found once. This TCR was recovered from a human donor who was either an allogeneic HSCT recipient or a stem cell or donor lymphocyte infusion donor (not recorded which). It is not recorded whose cells these are; they may come from a transplant donor. The sequenced material came from blood, either unsorted or a sorted T cell fraction (not recorded which). The V call is TRBV12-3 or TRBV12-4, the J call TRBJ1-1; D is uncertain. The CDR3, as DNA: TGTGCCAGCAGTTTAAGAGGAAACAGACCGAACACTGAAGCTTTCTTT. Amino acids: CASSLRGNRPNTEAFF.